Listed below are T cell receptor beta chains from one sample, sequenced in a study of blood T cell repertoires in COVID-19. Produced via immunoSEQ multiplex PCR; TCRdb's table is partial and in-frame only. The sample shows about 360,000 clones, more than 70% of them seen only once. What was sequenced was PBMCs or T cells enriched from blood (not recorded which). These receptors were obtained from a man younger than 45 who had recovered from COVID-19. Each CDR3 is given with its conserved first and last residue. The D gene is left open where the match is weak.

D	J	V	DNA	CDR3
TRBD1	TRBJ2-7	TRBV7-2	TGTGCCAGCAGCTTGGCAGACAGGGGCCACGAGCAGTACTTC	CASSLADRGHEQYF
-	TRBJ1-6	TRBV18	TGTGCCAGCTCACCGGCAGAGACATATAATTCACCCCTCCACTTT	CASSPAETYNSPLHF
-	TRBJ2-7	TRBV13	TGTGCCAGCAGCTTAGGTAGGAGAAGGTACTACGAGCAGTACTTC	CASSLGRRRYYEQYF
TRBD1	TRBJ1-2	TRBV2	TGTGCCAGCAGCGATCCGGGACAGGCAAAAAGTGGCTACACCTTC	CASSDPGQAKSGYTF
-	TRBJ1-2	TRBV5-1	TGCGCCAGCAGCTTGGGCGGGCAGGAGTCACTCTACACCTTC	CASSLGGQESLYTF
TRBD1	TRBJ2-5	TRBV5-8	TGTGCCAGCAGGTTTCCGGGACAGGGGATTGAGACCCAGTACTTC	CASRFPGQGIETQYF
TRBD2	TRBJ2-7	TRBV7-2	TGTGCCAGCAGCTTGGGGGGGATCTCCTACGAGCAGTACTTC	CASSLGGISYEQYF
TRBD1	TRBJ1-1	TRBV27	TGTGCCAGCAGTTTTGGACAGGGGAACACTGAAGCTTTCTTT	CASSFGQGNTEAFF
TRBD2	TRBJ2-7	TRBV10-3	TGTGCCATCAGTGAGTTTAGCGGGGGGGCTGGTTACGAGCAGTACTTC	CAISEFSGGAGYEQYF
-	TRBJ2-5	TRBV5-1	TGCGCCAGCAGCCTGGGAAACAGGGCCGGGGAGACCCAGTACTTC	CASSLGNRAGETQYF
-	TRBJ1-2	TRBV5-6	TGTGCCAGCAGCTTGGCACAGTCTCCCTATGGCTACACCTTC	CASSLAQSPYGYTF
TRBD1	TRBJ1-2	TRBV10-3	TGTGCCATCAAAAGACAGGGAGCCAACTATGGCTACACCTTC	CAIKRQGANYGYTF